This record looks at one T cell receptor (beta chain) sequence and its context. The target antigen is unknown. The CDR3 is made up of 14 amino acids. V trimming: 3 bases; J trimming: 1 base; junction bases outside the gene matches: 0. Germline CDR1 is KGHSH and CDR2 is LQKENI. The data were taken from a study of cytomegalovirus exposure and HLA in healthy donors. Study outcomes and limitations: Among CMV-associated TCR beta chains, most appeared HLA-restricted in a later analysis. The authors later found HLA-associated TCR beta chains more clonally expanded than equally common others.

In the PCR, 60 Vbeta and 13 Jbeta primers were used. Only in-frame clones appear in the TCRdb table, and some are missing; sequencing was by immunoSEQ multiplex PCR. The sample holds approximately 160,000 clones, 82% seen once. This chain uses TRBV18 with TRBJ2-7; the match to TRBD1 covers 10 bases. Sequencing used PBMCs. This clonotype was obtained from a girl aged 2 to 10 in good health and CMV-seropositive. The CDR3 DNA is TGTGCCAGCTCACCGGGACAGGGGTCCTACGAGCAGTACTTC. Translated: CASSPGQGSYEQYF. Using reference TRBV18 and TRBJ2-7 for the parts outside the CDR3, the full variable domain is NAGVMQNPRHLVRRRGQEARLRCSPMKGHSHVYWYRQLPEEGLKFMVYLQKENIIDESGMPKERFSAEFPKEGPSILRIQQVVRGDSAAYFCASSPGQGSYEQYFGPGTRLTVT.